This T cell receptor (beta chain) stems from a study of control samples from healthy donors and cancer patients. The CDR3 consists of 16 residues. V lost 4 bases to trimming and J lost 0 bases, with 16 bases between them. CDR1 and CDR2 (germline): SGHNT, YYREEE (reference sequence). The method was immunoSEQ multiplex PCR; TCRdb's version includes in-frame clones alone and lacks a portion of them. Found here are under 300,000 clones, about four fifths of them singletons; the top ten hold less than 15%. This TCR was sampled from a woman aged 55-69 years with lung cancer. The chain recombines TRBV5-4 with TRBJ2-5; the D gene is possibly TRBD2 (8 bases). The sequencing sample was made of PBMCs. The CDR3 protein is CASSGGGTEYQETQYF. The CDR3 region has the DNA TGTGCCAGCAGCGGCGGGGGGACAGAGTACCAAGAGACCCAGTACTTC.